The present T cell receptor beta chain was sequenced within a study of CD4 and CD8 cells across lung adenocarcinoma regions. Samples came from patients with localized non-small cell lung adenocarcinoma. A note on this clonotype: An end of the junction differs from the germline gene, which may be a read error.

TCRdb processed the PCR reads anew with MiXCR; each CDR3 protein has one entry. Of over 15,000 distinct CDR3 sequences in the sample, more than 45% were seen once. Germline lookup yields CDR1 WSHSY and CDR2 SAAADI. This CDR3 region has 14 residues. This rearrangement joins TRBV10-2 to TRBJ2-6, with D perhaps TRBD2 (6 bases). The receptor was isolated from a male donor with lung adenocarcinoma. The CD4 and CD8 labels of this study may be unreliable. Source material: CD4+ T cells from the margin of a lung tumor. The CDR3 DNA sequence: TGCGCCAGCAGTGCAGTAGCGGCCACAAACACTCAGTATTTC. Protein product: CASSAVAATNTQYF.